A selection of T cell receptor beta chains follows, all from one sample in a study of T cell repertoires in cytomegalovirus infection. TCRdb fed the reads into MiXCR, producing one record per CDR3 protein. Of 200,000 to 250,000 distinct CDR3 sequences in the sample, 22% were seen once. The sample taken for sequencing was CD8+ T cells from PBMCs. The receptors stem from a human donor in good health (CMV status not recorded). Some clones in this sample may be carry-over from other donors' samples. CDR3s leave out the opening cysteine and the closing phenylalanine or tryptophan. The order of the fields is J gene, clone size, V gene, CDR3 protein. Clone size is stated in some rows and not others, as once, few, many or a class when expanded.

J: TRBJ2-7
size: many
V: TRBV7-9
CDR3: ASSLVSYEQY

J: TRBJ1-4
size: medium-sized
V: TRBV4-2
CDR3: ASSQDWNAVNEKLF

J: TRBJ2-1
size: .
V: TRBV29-1
CDR3: SVVGDGYNEQF

J: TRBJ1-5
size: .
V: TRBV20-1
CDR3: SASSSRDNRAYPAWQPQH

J: TRBJ2-5
size: many
V: TRBV28
CDR3: ASSFRGQDETQY

J: TRBJ2-3
size: few
V: TRBV2
CDR3: AIFLDTQY

J: TRBJ2-1
size: .
V: TRBV3-1
CDR3: ASSPLAGGLNEQF

J: TRBJ2-3
size: many
V: TRBV7-2
CDR3: ASSLLRRGGLSDTQY

J: TRBJ2-1
size: few
V: TRBV6-6
CDR3: ASSGDSYNEQF

J: TRBJ1-5
size: many
V: TRBV19
CDR3: ASRLSGSDQPQH

J: TRBJ2-3
size: .
V: TRBV4-2
CDR3: ATGGLSGDTQY

J: TRBJ2-1
size: many
V: TRBV10-3
CDR3: AISESRQASYNEQF

J: TRBJ2-4
size: .
V: TRBV27
CDR3: ASMSDRGFQY

J: TRBJ2-2
size: once
V: TRBV2
CDR3: ASSSPWLAADTGELF

J: TRBJ2-5
size: few
V: TRBV9
CDR3: ASSVRDWETQY

J: TRBJ2-2
size: few
V: TRBV4-1
CDR3: ASSQETRGGPYTGELF

J: TRBJ1-1
size: few
V: TRBV6-5
CDR3: ASSDPFGTEAF

J: TRBJ2-5
size: .
V: TRBV7-9
CDR3: ASSLTSGGSQETQY

J: TRBJ2-2
size: few
V: TRBV5-5
CDR3: ASSPTMGHRTGELF

J: TRBJ2-1
size: few
V: TRBV12-3/TRBV12-4
CDR3: ASRGGLNEQF

J: TRBJ2-2
size: .
V: TRBV12-3/TRBV12-4
CDR3: ASSHGTGTGELF

J: TRBJ2-1
size: few
V: TRBV20-1
CDR3: SAPGQGAYNEQF

J: TRBJ1-1
size: many
V: TRBV7-8
CDR3: ASSSEVASEAF

J: TRBJ2-7
size: many
V: TRBV7-2
CDR3: ASSPWGHSYEQY

J: TRBJ1-5
size: .
V: TRBV3-1
CDR3: ASSPDQTGFNQPQH

J: TRBJ2-1
size: few
V: TRBV4-1
CDR3: ASSQAKDRGKF

J: TRBJ1-2
size: .
V: TRBV29-1
CDR3: SVDRDRSEGYT

J: TRBJ2-3
size: once
V: TRBV20-1
CDR3: SARDSLRWVTDTQY

J: TRBJ2-7
size: few
V: TRBV12-3/TRBV12-4
CDR3: ASSSDSGPFSEQY

J: TRBJ2-1
size: few
V: TRBV6-5
CDR3: ASSPTRYNEQF

J: TRBJ2-5
size: .
V: TRBV28
CDR3: ASSSLEGSGETQY

J: TRBJ2-4
size: .
V: TRBV12-3/TRBV12-4
CDR3: ASSLSPPPGNIQY

J: TRBJ2-7
size: many
V: TRBV5-6
CDR3: ASSFSGSYEQY

J: TRBJ2-7
size: .
V: TRBV2
CDR3: ASIRAGSLYEQY

J: TRBJ1-2
size: .
V: TRBV5-5
CDR3: ASSPALNYGYT

J: TRBJ2-1
size: few
V: TRBV7-2
CDR3: ASSISGGYGEQF

J: TRBJ2-1
size: .
V: TRBV11-2
CDR3: ASSALVSYNEQF

J: TRBJ2-1
size: .
V: TRBV6-6
CDR3: ASSYSPPSFRGASYNEQF

J: TRBJ1-4
size: .
V: TRBV28
CDR3: ASSFRTGILGYEKLF

J: TRBJ2-5
size: few
V: TRBV7-4
CDR3: ASSLGPGETQY

J: TRBJ1-2
size: many
V: TRBV28
CDR3: ASSLTPTAGPRGGYT

J: TRBJ2-1
size: .
V: TRBV2
CDR3: DSTIRTGGNEQF

J: TRBJ1-2
size: .
V: TRBV27
CDR3: ASSSLDSNYGYT

J: TRBJ2-4
size: once
V: TRBV20-1
CDR3: SATPDSGGINIQY

J: TRBJ1-2
size: .
V: TRBV2
CDR3: ASRSWRQANYGYT

J: TRBJ2-1
size: few
V: TRBV28
CDR3: ASSPPDIRPNDEQF

J: TRBJ1-2
size: .
V: TRBV7-2
CDR3: ASRLNRVANYGYT

J: TRBJ1-5
size: few
V: TRBV12-3/TRBV12-4
CDR3: ASGVTGDSNQPQH

J: TRBJ1-1
size: .
V: TRBV19
CDR3: ASAAGELAEAF

J: TRBJ1-1
size: few
V: TRBV20-1
CDR3: SARFGIGTEAF

J: TRBJ2-7
size: .
V: TRBV14
CDR3: ASSPTGLWGEQY

J: TRBJ2-3
size: .
V: TRBV7-3
CDR3: ASSPGLGADTQY

J: TRBJ1-1
size: many
V: TRBV2
CDR3: ASSEVVLNTEAF

J: TRBJ2-7
size: .
V: TRBV28
CDR3: ASSSYGGSYEQY

J: TRBJ2-1
size: .
V: TRBV7-9
CDR3: ASRPPVQSPYNEQF

J: TRBJ2-1
size: once
V: TRBV15
CDR3: ATSRDGAGVYNEQF

J: TRBJ1-1
size: many
V: TRBV7-8
CDR3: ASSLGTPAF